These 8 T cell receptor beta chains share one sample of origin, sequenced in a study of T cell changes during pregnancy in multiple sclerosis. The data were produced by immunoSEQ multiplex PCR, yet TCRdb's version contains in-frame clones alone and is incomplete. The sample has about 80,000 clones; 94% are singletons. Sequenced material: peripheral blood, taken in the third trimester of pregnancy. The receptors were gathered from a female donor with multiple sclerosis, enrolled in a pregnancy study.

The chain uses TRBV10-3 and TRBJ1-2, with 7 bases identical to TRBD1. This CDR3 spans 17 amino acids. Germline V CDR1 and CDR2: ENHRY, SYGVKD. With 7 bases clipped from V and 7 bases from J, the junction kept 21 bases outside the gene matches. In DNA form, the CDR3 reads TGTGCCATCACTCCCTCCTTTGACAGGGTCGTATCTAGTGGCTACACCTTC. This encodes CAITPSFDRVVSSGYTF.

This chain connects TRBV28 to TRBJ1-1; tentative D call: TRBD1 (5 bases). From germline, CDR1 is MDHEN and CDR2 SYDVKM. CDR3 length: 14 residues. The germline V and J ends were trimmed by 0 bases and 5 bases, with 10 bases remaining between them. The CDR3 nucleotides are TGTGCCAGCAGTTTATGGCAGGGCGGAACTGAAGCTTTCTTT. Translating it yields CASSLWQGGTEAFF.

This chain connects TRBV28 to TRBJ2-7; no clear D gene. Trimming took 6 bases from V and 3 from J, leaving 12 bases between them. CDR3 length equals 13 residues. Per germline, CDR1 MDHEN and CDR2 SYDVKM. The CDR3 sequence: CASRSPQVYEQYF. DNA for the CDR3: TGTGCCAGCAGATCCCCTCAGGTCTACGAGCAGTACTTC.

V usage is TRBV5-1 and J usage is TRBJ2-3, with 8 bases aligning to TRBD2. The V gene end was trimmed by 8 bases and the J gene end by 4 bases; junction bases not matched to a gene: 6. The CDR3 consists of 13 residues. Germline V gene sequence: CDR1 SGHRS, CDR2 YFSETQ. The CDR3 sequence: CASFGGGPDTQYF. The CDR3 nucleotides read TGCGCCAGTTTCGGGGGGGGGCCAGATACGCAGTATTTT.

V gene TRBV27 combines with J gene TRBJ1-2; 9 nucleotides align to TRBD1. The CDR3 extends over 17 amino acids. CDR1 and CDR2 from the germline V gene are MNHEY and SMNVEV (reference sequence). J gave up 6 bases and V 0 bases, and 11 bases lay outside the gene matches. CDR3 region: CASSLSWQGGQGNGYTF. CDR3 DNA: TGTGCCAGCAGTTTATCATGGCAGGGCGGACAGGGGAATGGCTACACCTTC.

This clone was seen a single time. The chain joins TRBV5-1 to TRBJ1-2; TRBD1 aligns across 9 bases. The germline V gene has CDR1 SGHRS and CDR2 YFSETQ. V trimming: 0 bases; J trimming: 2 bases; junction bases outside the gene matches: 8. The CDR3 has 17 residues. CDR3 nucleotides: TGCGCCAGCAGCTTGGAACCACAGGGGGCTGGCAACTATGGCTACACCTTC. It specifies CASSLEPQGAGNYGYTF.

This clone showed up just a few times. Here the CDR3 reads CASSLRLAASNTQYF. DNA for the CDR3: TGCGCCAGCAGCCTCCGACTAGCGGCCTCTAATACGCAGTATTTT. The J gene is TRBJ2-3, the V gene TRBV5-1, with 9 bases aligning to TRBD2. The V and J ends lost 4 bases and 7 bases, in that order; junction bases with no gene match: 10. Germline V gene lookup returns CDR1 SGHRS and CDR2 YFSETQ. CDR3 length: 15 residues. The full variable domain, completed using reference TRBV5-1 and TRBJ2-3, is KAGVTQTPRYLIKTRGQQVTLSCSPISGHRSVSWYQQTPGQGLQFLFEYFSETQRNKGNFPGRFSGRQFSNSRSEMNVSTLELGDSALYLCASSLRLAASNTQYFGPGTRLTVL.

The rearrangement joins TRBV6-5 to TRBJ1-5; D is uncertain. Germline V gene lookup returns CDR1 MNHEY and CDR2 SVGAGI. V dropped 8 bases and J dropped 2 bases, with 7 bases sitting between them. The CDR3 runs to 12 residues. Here the CDR3 DNA reads TGTGCCAGCGGCAACCGCAATCAGCCCCAGCATTTT. As protein: CASGNRNQPQHF.